This is a list of T cell receptor beta chains from one sample in a study of CD8 T cells in Susac syndrome. A single record per CDR3 protein comes from TCRdb applying MiXCR to the immunoSEQ multiplex PCR reads. The table has 150,000 to 200,000 distinct CDR3 sequences, roughly 94% seen once. Sequenced: CD8+ T cells from PBMCs. The receptors shown here come from a human donor with Susac syndrome. Both conserved end residues are part of each CDR3. A D gene is named only where the DNA matches it firmly. Some rows mark clone size as missing; the rest say once, few, many or name a class of expanded clone.

len	v_gene	d_gene	j_gene	abundance	CDR3nt	CDR3aa
12	TRBV6-2/TRBV6-3	-	TRBJ1-5	-	TGTGCCAGCAGCAGGGCGGATCAGCCCCAGCATTTT	CASSRADQPQHF
15	TRBV13	TRBD1	TRBJ1-1	-	TGTGCCAGCAGCCCCTACGGGACAGGTAACACTGAAGCTTTCTTT	CASSPYGTGNTEAFF
13	TRBV12-3/TRBV12-4	-	TRBJ1-2	-	TGTGCCAGCACCAAGGGGGGTTTCGATGGCTACACCTTC	CASTKGGFDGYTF
15	TRBV18	-	TRBJ2-1	-	TGTGCCAGCTCACCACAGGACAGCTCCTACAATGAGCAGTTCTTC	CASSPQDSSYNEQFF
13	TRBV20-1	-	TRBJ2-5	-	TGCAGTGCTAGGGGCAGAACTCAAGAGACCCAGTACTTC	CSARGRTQETQYF
16	TRBV19	TRBD1	TRBJ2-4	-	TGTGCCAGTAGCCGTGGGACAGGAAAAGCCAAAAACATTCAGTACTTC	CASSRGTGKAKNIQYF
18	TRBV4-1	TRBD2	TRBJ2-1	-	TGCGCCAGCAGCCACCCCGGGGCTAGCGGGGACACCTACAATGAGCAGTTCTTC	CASSHPGASGDTYNEQFF
17	TRBV7-3	TRBD1	TRBJ1-1	-	TGTGCCAGCAGCCCAGAGGGACAGGGGTACATGAACACTGAAGCTTTCTTT	CASSPEGQGYMNTEAFF
12	TRBV9	-	TRBJ2-1	-	TGTGCCAGCAGCCCCCGGCAGAATGAGCAGTTCTTC	CASSPRQNEQFF
13	TRBV12-3/TRBV12-4	-	TRBJ1-1	-	TGTGCCAGCACCCTACTGGGGAACACTGAAGCTTTCTTT	CASTLLGNTEAFF
13	TRBV14	-	TRBJ2-7	-	TGTGCCAGCAGCCCTCACGGGACCTACGAGCAGTACTTC	CASSPHGTYEQYF
16	TRBV24-1	TRBD1	TRBJ2-2	-	TGTGCCACCAGTGATTTTGGACAGGCCGGCGCCGGGGAGCTGTTTTTT	CATSDFGQAGAGELFF
15	TRBV14	TRBD2	TRBJ2-7	once	TGTGCCAGCAGCCAAGATCTACCGGGAGGGGGAGAGCAGTACTTC	CASSQDLPGGGEQYF
14	TRBV19	-	TRBJ1-5	-	TGTGCCAGTAGTATAGGCAGGGGTCAAGGGCCCCAGCATTTT	CASSIGRGQGPQHF
15	TRBV13	TRBD2	TRBJ2-7	-	TGTGCCAGCAGCTCAAGACTAGCGGGAGCCTACGAGCAGTACTTC	CASSSRLAGAYEQYF
15	TRBV3-1	-	TRBJ1-1	-	TGTGCCAGCAGCCACCGGACATTTCCGAACACTGAAGCTTTCTTT	CASSHRTFPNTEAFF
16	TRBV27	-	TRBJ2-1	-	TGTGCCAGCAGTTTGGAGTCAGGTTCCCCTTACAATGAGCAGTTCTTC	CASSLESGSPYNEQFF
17	TRBV18	-	TRBJ2-6	once	TGTGCCAGCTCACCAACTCAGGGCCGCTCTGGGGCCAACGTCCTGACTTTC	CASSPTQGRSGANVLTF
14	TRBV6-6	-	TRBJ1-1	-	TGTGCCAGCAGTTACCCGGGACAATACACTGAAGCTTTCTTT	CASSYPGQYTEAFF
15	TRBV3-1	-	TRBJ2-6	once	TGTGCCAGCAGCCAAGGAACTGATGGGGCCAACGTCCTGACTTTC	CASSQGTDGANVLTF
13	TRBV20-1	TRBD2	TRBJ2-7	-	TGCAGCCTCCCTAGCGGGCACATCTACGAGCAGTACTTC	CSLPSGHIYEQYF
15	TRBV4-1	-	TRBJ1-2	-	TGCGCCAGCAGCCAAGACCTGTTTCCGGGAGGTGGCTACACCTTC	CASSQDLFPGGGYTF
13	TRBV5-1	TRBD1	TRBJ2-3	-	TGCGCCAGCAGCTACACAGGGGGCGATACGCAGTATTTT	CASSYTGGDTQYF
14	TRBV4-1	-	TRBJ1-1	-	TGCGCCAGCAGCCAAGAGACCAGGGCAACTGAAGCTTTCTTT	CASSQETRATEAFF
13	TRBV27	TRBD1	TRBJ1-2	-	TGTGCCACCCATACAGGGGGCAGCTATGGCTACACCTTC	CATHTGGSYGYTF